Listed below are T cell receptor beta chains from one sample, sequenced in a study of response to subunit inactivated influenza vaccine. TCRdb used MiXCR to reprocess the RT-PCR reads, holding one entry per CDR3 protein. The data show 150,000 to 200,000 distinct CDR3 sequences, approximately 12% seen once. This sample also belongs to another study, concerning T cells expressing NK-cell markers.

The sample was CD8+ T cells sorted from PBMCs, taken 11 to 12 days after vaccination. These receptors were collected from a man aged 45 to 65 who received an inactivated influenza vaccine. CDR3s include the opening cysteine and the closing phenylalanine or tryptophan. Fields, in order: D gene, clone size, V gene, J gene, CDR3 DNA, CDR3 protein. The D gene is left open where the match is weak. Clone size appears in some rows only: once, few, many, or a class for an expanded clone.

TRBD2,NA,TRBV28,TRBJ2-3,TGTGCCAGCAGTTGGACTAGCGGGGGGGCAACAGATACGCAGTATTTT,CASSWTSGGATDTQYF
TRBD2,few,TRBV4-2,TRBJ2-1,TGTGCCAGCAGCCAAGATGGGACTAGCGGACGGGACAATGAGCAGTTCTTC,CASSQDGTSGRDNEQFF
NA,many,TRBV4-1,TRBJ1-2,TGCGCCAGCAGCCAAGAGGAGAGTTTAGTTAACTATGGCTACACCTTC,CASSQEESLVNYGYTF
TRBD2,NA,TRBV6-2/TRBV6-3,TRBJ2-5,TGTGCCAGCAGTAGACTAGCGGACCCACAAGAGACCCAGTACTTC,CASSRLADPQETQYF
NA,NA,TRBV18,TRBJ2-1,TGTGCCAGCTCACCACCGCTGCCGGAGCCGGGGGAGCAGTTCTTC,CASSPPLPEPGEQFF
NA,few,TRBV6-5,TRBJ1-5,TGTGCCACCACAGGCCCGGAGGGGGCCCAGCATTTT,CATTGPEGAQHF
TRBD1,NA,TRBV27,TRBJ2-2,TGTGCCAGCAGTTTCCTCGGGACAGAAAACACCGGGGAGCTGTTTTTT,CASSFLGTENTGELFF
NA,few,TRBV12-3/TRBV12-4,TRBJ2-5,TGTGCCAGCAGTTTGGGGACCGCCCAAGAGACCCAGTACTTC,CASSLGTAQETQYF
NA,many,TRBV5-1,TRBJ1-1,TGCGCCAGCAGCCCCCAGGGTACTGAAGCTTTCTTT,CASSPQGTEAFF
TRBD2,NA,TRBV30,TRBJ2-1,TGTGCCTGGAGTGTATCTAGCGGGCTAAATGAGCAGTTCTTC,CAWSVSSGLNEQFF
NA,NA,TRBV29-1,TRBJ1-1,TGCAGCGTGTGGAATCAGAACACTGAAGCTTTCTTT,CSVWNQNTEAFF
TRBD1,few,TRBV12-3/TRBV12-4,TRBJ2-7,TGTGCCAGCACAAATCCGGGACAGGGTATCTACGAGCAGTACTTC,CASTNPGQGIYEQYF
NA,NA,TRBV7-2,TRBJ2-7,TGTGCCAGCAGCTTAGAGGGGGGGACAGTAACCTACGAGCAGTACTTC,CASSLEGGTVTYEQYF
NA,few,TRBV5-6,TRBJ2-7,TGTGCCAGCAGCTTGGCGGGGGACGGTCAGTACTTC,CASSLAGDGQYF
TRBD2,many,TRBV3-1,TRBJ2-1,TGTGCCAGCAGCCCTGAACCATCAGGACTAGGGAGACATGAGCAGTTCTTC,CASSPEPSGLGRHEQFF
TRBD2,NA,TRBV20-1,TRBJ2-3,TGCAGTGCTAGAACACTAGCGGGAGCAGATACGCAGTATTTT,CSARTLAGADTQYF
NA,NA,TRBV7-9,TRBJ2-5,TGTGCCAGCACCCTCACTCCCCCCCGTGGCCATGAAGAGACCCAGTACTTC,CASTLTPPRGHEETQYF
NA,NA,TRBV6-6,TRBJ2-7,TGTGCCAGCAGTTACGGATTAGCTTACGAGCAGTACTTC,CASSYGLAYEQYF
TRBD1,NA,TRBV7-9,TRBJ1-1,TGTGCCAGCAGAGAGGGACAGACTGAAGCTTTCTTT,CASREGQTEAFF
TRBD2,few,TRBV7-9,TRBJ2-1,TGTGCCAGCAGCTTAGGGGGAAGCGGGAGGACCTACAATGAGCAGTTCTTC,CASSLGGSGRTYNEQFF
NA,few,TRBV3-1,TRBJ2-2,TGTGCCAGCAGCCACTCCTGGGGACCGTCGAACACCGGGGAGCTGTTTTTT,CASSHSWGPSNTGELFF
TRBD2,few,TRBV20-1,TRBJ2-3,TGCAGTGCCAAGGGGATATACGGGGGGGCGACAGAAAACACAGATACGCAGTATTTT,CSAKGIYGGATENTDTQYF
NA,NA,TRBV2,TRBJ2-3,TGTGCCAGCAGTGTAGACTACGCTGCGCAGTATTTT,CASSVDYAAQYF
NA,NA,TRBV3-1,TRBJ2-7,TGTGCCAGCAGCCAAGGGCTATTCTACGAGCAGTACTTC,CASSQGLFYEQYF
NA,NA,TRBV11-2,TRBJ2-2,TGTGCCAGCAGCTTAGTTACGAACACCGGGGAGCTGTTTTTT,CASSLVTNTGELFF
NA,NA,TRBV12-3/TRBV12-4,TRBJ2-3,TGTGCCAGCAGTCCGTACACAGATACGCAGTATTTT,CASSPYTDTQYF
NA,few,TRBV11-1,TRBJ2-1,TGTGCCAGCAGCTTAGAATGGCGGTTAAACTCCTACAATGAGCAGTTCTTC,CASSLEWRLNSYNEQFF
NA,few,TRBV5-1,TRBJ2-7,TGCGCCAGCAGCTCTTTAGACGAGCAGTACTTC,CASSSLDEQYF
NA,once,TRBV24-1,TRBJ2-5,TGTGCCACCAGTGGGCTCGGGCAAGAGACCCAGTACTTC,CATSGLGQETQYF
TRBD2,many,TRBV29-1,TRBJ2-1,TGCAGCGTCCTACGACTAGCCGGTGAGCAGTTCTTC,CSVLRLAGEQFF
NA,few,TRBV7-9,TRBJ2-5,TGTGCCAGCAGCGACCCGGGACAAGGTGTAGAGACCCAGTACTTC,CASSDPGQGVETQYF
NA,few,TRBV28,TRBJ1-5,TGTGCCAGCAGCCTTATCGACAGCTTCAATCAGCCCCAGCATTTT,CASSLIDSFNQPQHF
NA,few,TRBV7-6,TRBJ2-3,TGTGCCAGCACCCACAGGTCCCTTAGCACAGATACGCAGTATTTT,CASTHRSLSTDTQYF
TRBD2,few,TRBV7-2,TRBJ2-1,TGTGCCAGCAGCTTAGGCCTGGGGACTAGCTATTACAATGAGCAGTTCTTC,CASSLGLGTSYYNEQFF
NA,NA,TRBV7-2,TRBJ2-3,TGTGCCAGCAGCTCCGGGACGGCGAGGATAGATACGCAGTATTTT,CASSSGTARIDTQYF
NA,few,TRBV6-5,TRBJ2-1,TGTGCCAGCAGTTACGGCGGGGAGGAGCAGTTCTTC,CASSYGGEEQFF
TRBD1,few,TRBV9,TRBJ2-7,TGTGCCAGCAGCCCCTCGGGTTGGGGACAGAACTACGAGCAGTACTTC,CASSPSGWGQNYEQYF
TRBD2,few,TRBV15,TRBJ2-1,TGTGCCACCAGCAGAGCGACTATTAGCGGGATGAATGAGCAGTTCTTC,CATSRATISGMNEQFF
TRBD2,NA,TRBV27,TRBJ2-7,TGTGCCAGCAGTTTATCAGCTAGCGGGACTTACGAGCAGTACTTC,CASSLSASGTYEQYF
NA,many,TRBV10-3,TRBJ1-1,TGTGCCATCAGGTCGACAAACTGGGAAGCTTTCTTT,CAIRSTNWEAFF
NA,many,TRBV12-3/TRBV12-4,TRBJ2-5,TGTGCCAGCAATACCGGGACATTACAAGAGACCCAGTACTTC,CASNTGTLQETQYF